Given below is one T cell receptor (beta chain) in context. The antigen remains undetermined. Samples came from axillary lymph nodes draining the breast cancer. The entry originates in a study of breast tumors, draining lymph nodes, adjacent tissues. Findings and limits, study-wide: Data fit most tumor T cells coming from lymph node, expanding in tumor. Tumor T cell lymph node origin was a supported hypothesis, not proven. Tumor and nontumor repertoires were significantly more similar in luminal-like than in basal-like breast cancer. Tumors had less TCR diversity than lymph nodes, more than nontumor tissue.

TCRdb analysed the multiplex PCR reads with MiXCR anew, one entry per CDR3 protein. The repertoire has around 130,000 distinct CDR3 sequences, 21% of them found once; the top ten carry 2% to 2.5%. Germline V gene data show CDR1 as MNHNY and CDR2 as SVGAGI (reference sequence). The CDR3 has 14 residues. V was shortened by 3 bases and J by 5 bases, with 10 bases between the two germline ends. Sequenced: axillary lymph node tissue. The source of this sequence is a female donor with breast cancer. Some clones in this sample may be carry-over from other donors' samples. The chain uses TRBV6-6 and TRBJ2-2; D perhaps matches TRBD1 (5 bases). The CDR3 region has the DNA TGTGCCAGCAGTTATGGACAACCGACCGGGGAGCTGTTTTTT. Translated: CASSYGQPTGELFF.